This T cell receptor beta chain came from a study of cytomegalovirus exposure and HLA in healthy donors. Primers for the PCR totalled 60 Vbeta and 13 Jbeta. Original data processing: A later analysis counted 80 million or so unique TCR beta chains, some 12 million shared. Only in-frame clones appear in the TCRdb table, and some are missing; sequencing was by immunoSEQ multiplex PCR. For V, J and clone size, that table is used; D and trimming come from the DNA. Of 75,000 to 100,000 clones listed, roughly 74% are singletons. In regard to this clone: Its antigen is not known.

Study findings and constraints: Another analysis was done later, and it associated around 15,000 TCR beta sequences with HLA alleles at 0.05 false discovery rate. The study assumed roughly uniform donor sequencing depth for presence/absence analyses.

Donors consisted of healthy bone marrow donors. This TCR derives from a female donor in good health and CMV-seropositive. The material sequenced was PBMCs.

The CDR3 coding sequence is TGCGCCAGCAGTCGGTTAAGCGGCGTTAATGAAAAACTGTTTTTT. It yields the protein CASSRLSGVNEKLFF. V gene TRBV23-1 combines with J gene TRBJ1-4, with no clear D. TRBV23-1 is identified as an open reading frame with a role that is uncertain. V lost 4 bases, J lost 4 bases, and 13 bases lay in between. This CDR3 spans 15 amino acids.